This entry concerns a single T cell receptor (beta chain). This clonotype was seen a handful of times. What antigen it recognizes has not been identified. No much larger clone is present one base from it, and per-base qualities are unavailable. Every diabetic patient fulfilled standard classification criteria for type 1 or type 2 diabetes, and glucose and C-peptide were evaluated using WHO-recommended methods. Donors were excluded if they had other autoimmune diseases or infections within the previous four weeks. A roughly 9.7-milliliter sample of peripheral blood was drawn from every participant. PBMCs were isolated with LymphoPrep density separation. The reads were generated on an Illumina MiSeq. For TCRbeta CDR3 amplification, the template was genomic DNA taken from the sorted T cell subsets. The TCRbeta CDR3 region was amplified by multiplex PCR using 30 forward and 13 reverse primers. AMPure XP beads were used to purify the PCR products, after which a second approximately 25-cycle PCR added indices and adaptors. Before sequencing, the QIAquick Gel Extraction Kit was used to gel-purify the libraries. Under the source paper's analysis protocol: Paired-end reads were merged using FLASH and were aligned with IgBLAST to IMGT V, D and J germline references. Reads with below 70% alignment identity to germline references were discarded, and about 11,000,000 reads were retained study-wide. CDR3 boundaries, reading frame and productivity were assigned according to IMGT definitions. A highly-expanded clone was defined as any clone making up 1% or more of reads, and normalized Shannon entropy served as the measure of diversity. Unpaired two-tailed t-tests were used to test group differences in Shannon entropy. The public reads were quality trimmed at Q25 with fastp and then assembled into clones with MiXCR by TCRdb, keeping productive beta chains. Rows merge per CDR3 protein into single entries with the most common DNA and genes. Here the V and J calls rest on TCRdb's processing, not on the authors' analysis. This sample has 250,000 or so distinct CDR3 sequences in its table, and over 45% of those were observed once. Of the sample, roughly 15% is held by the ten largest clones.

The V end gives up 1 base and the J end 4 bases, leaving 7 bases in the junction not matched to a gene. CDR1 and CDR2 are read off the germline V gene as SGHVS and FNYEAQ. From its cysteine to its phenylalanine, the CDR3 spans 16 amino acids. CDR3 DNA is the only sequence kept; it has 48 bases, read in frame from the first base. This specimen belongs to a study of type 1 and type 2 diabetes patients (dated by TCRdb to 2016 to 2018). Regarding the study in general: The cohort comprised nine type 1 diabetes patients, a few type 2 diabetes patients and six or seven nondiabetic controls recruited in China. Throughout the study, CD4 or CD8 MicroBeads on MACS columns were used to positively select CD4+ and CD8+ T cells from PBMCs. The whole study generated approximately 18 million paired-end reads. In the study, high-throughput sequencing was used to profile TCRbeta repertoires so that type 1 diabetes, type 2 diabetes and nondiabetic individuals could be compared. Type 2 diabetes patients served as a disease comparison group for the type 1 diabetes patients. Similar V gene usage was observed when roughly 20-cycle and roughly 25-cycle amplification were compared, suggesting similar primer efficiencies and random PCR bias. TCRbeta libraries were sequenced paired-end on Illumina HiSeq 2000 or MiSeq instruments. The study at large found these results: Type 2 diabetes patients had few highly-expanded CD4+ clones, median one, accounting for a median roughly 4% of reads. In both CD4+ and CD8+ T cells, type 2 diabetes repertoires were highly diverse and significantly more diverse than type 1 diabetes repertoires. Because only a limited number of T2D and control samples were sequenced, some T1D-only HECs might also be present in more T2D or control samples. Type 2 diabetes and control samples had highly correlated V and J gene usage patterns, with an average between-sample correlation of approximately 0.97. The study groups were not matched for age and gender, which could possibly have biased interpretation.

The sample was peripheral blood mononuclear cells (PBMCs). The receptor was isolated from a young man with type 2 diabetes. The sequence joins TRBV7-6 to TRBJ2-1, with TRBD2 matching 7 junction bases. This receptor has the CDR3 CASSLVGGVSYNEQFF. The DNA is as follows: TGTGCCAGCAGCTTAGTGGGGGGGGTCTCTTACAATGAGCAGTTCTTC.